This is a list of T cell receptor beta chains from one sample in a study of shared clonotypes between healthy human individuals. Some clones are missing from TCRdb's copy, which holds only in-frame ones; the method was immunoSEQ multiplex PCR. Of about 980,000 clones in the sample, approximately 80% were seen once. The sequenced sample consisted of memory CD4+ T cells sorted from blood. The receptor source for this set is a man aged 18 to 30 in good health. Both conserved end residues are part of each CDR3. The D gene is left open where the match is weak. Expanded clones are given a class, and other clones once, few, many or no size at all.

TRBV10-1	TRBD1	-	TRBJ1-5	TGCGCCAGCAGTGAAGACAGGGACTCTAATCAGCCCCAGCATTTT	CASSEDRDSNQPQHF
TRBV7-2	TRBD2	-	TRBJ2-1	TGTGCCAGCAGCCGACGTATAGCGGGAGAAAAGAATGAGCAGTTCTTC	CASSRRIAGEKNEQFF
TRBV5-6	TRBD2	few	TRBJ2-7	TGTGCCAGCAGCTTGGCTCCTAGCGGGTACTACGAGCAGTACTTC	CASSLAPSGYYEQYF
TRBV7-8	-	-	TRBJ2-5	TGTGCCAGCGCCCCAGTAACGACTCACCAAGAGACCCAGTACTTC	CASAPVTTHQETQYF
TRBV7-9	-	-	TRBJ1-5	TGTGCCAGCAGCTTCGGTGAAAGTCAGCCCCAGCATTTT	CASSFGESQPQHF
TRBV6-1	TRBD1	-	TRBJ2-1	TGTGCCAGCAGTACCGGGACAGTATACAATGAGCAGTTCTTC	CASSTGTVYNEQFF
TRBV9	TRBD1	-	TRBJ2-5	TGTGCCAGCAGCGTAACAGGGGAAGGAGAGACCCAGTACTTC	CASSVTGEGETQYF
TRBV5-1	TRBD2	-	TRBJ2-1	TGCGCCAGCACCAGACTAGCGGGAGGTTACAATGAGCAGTTCTTC	CASTRLAGGYNEQFF
TRBV18	TRBD2	once	TRBJ2-1	TGTGCCAGCTCACCCTCCGGGCTAGCGGGAGGTGTTGAGCAGTTCTTC	CASSPSGLAGGVEQFF
TRBV4-1	-	-	TRBJ2-5	TGCGCCAGCAGCCCTGGGGTCCAAGAGACCCAGTACTTC	CASSPGVQETQYF
TRBV6-6	-	-	TRBJ1-5	TGTGCCAGCAGGGCCGGGGATCAGCCCCAGCATTTT	CASRAGDQPQHF
TRBV6-1	-	-	TRBJ2-3	TGTGCCAGCCTGTTGGGGGCGAACACAGATACGCAGTATTTT	CASLLGANTDTQYF
TRBV30	-	-	TRBJ2-1	TGTGCCTGGAGTGTGAGTTTAGGACAGTTCGGTAGTGAGCAGTTCTTC	CAWSVSLGQFGSEQFF
TRBV2	TRBD1	-	TRBJ2-6	TGTGCCAGCAGTGTACAGGGGGCGTCTGGGGCCAACGTCCTGACTTTC	CASSVQGASGANVLTF
TRBV9	TRBD2	-	TRBJ2-5	TGTGCCAGCAGCACACTGGGACTAGCGGGAGTTGGGCAAGAGACCCAGTACTTC	CASSTLGLAGVGQETQYF
TRBV7-9	-	-	TRBJ2-2	TGTGCCAGCAGCCCGTCCGGGACATCGAACACCGGGGAGCTGTTTTTT	CASSPSGTSNTGELFF
TRBV18	TRBD1	few	TRBJ1-5	TGTGCCAGCTCACCAACAGGGGGCCGGGATCAGCCCCAGCATTTT	CASSPTGGRDQPQHF
TRBV6-4	-	-	TRBJ2-3	TGTGCCAGAAGGACCCAAAGCACAGATACGCAGTATTTT	CARRTQSTDTQYF
TRBV28	-	-	TRBJ1-6	TGTGCCAGCAGCAACACAGGGATGTTGCAAGGGGGACACTTT	CASSNTGMLQGGHF
TRBV11-2	TRBD1	-	TRBJ2-7	TGTGCCAGCAGCTCCCGTAATCGGGACAGGGTCCACGAGCAGTACTTC	CASSSRNRDRVHEQYF
TRBV5-1	-	-	TRBJ1-5	TGCGCCAGCAGCGGGGGTAGCAATCAGCCCCAGCATTTT	CASSGGSNQPQHF
TRBV7-6	TRBD1	-	TRBJ2-5	TGTGCCAGCAGCCGGGACAGGTTGGGGACCCAGTACTTC	CASSRDRLGTQYF
TRBV7-2	-	-	TRBJ2-1	TGTGCCAGCAGAGGGCCCGGGTCCAATGAGCAGTTCTTC	CASRGPGSNEQFF
TRBV10-3	TRBD1	-	TRBJ2-2	TGTGCCATCACAGGGACAGGGGGCGACGGGGAGCTGTTTTTT	CAITGTGGDGELFF
TRBV12-5	-	-	TRBJ2-7	TGTGCTAGTGGTTTGGTGGGACCGAGCTCCTACGAGCAGTACTTC	CASGLVGPSSYEQYF
TRBV27	-	-	TRBJ2-1	TGTGCCAGCAGTCCCTTCTACGAGCAGTTCTTC	CASSPFYEQFF
TRBV7-3	-	few	TRBJ1-1	TGTGCCAGCAGCTTACAGCGTAACACTGAAGCTTTCTTT	CASSLQRNTEAFF
TRBV6-1	TRBD2	-	TRBJ2-5	TGTGCCAGCAGACCACTAGCGGGAGGAGGGGAGACCCAGTACTTC	CASRPLAGGGETQYF
TRBV10-1	-	few	TRBJ2-7	TGCGCCAGCAGTGAGTCTGGTGGGCCCTACGAGCAGTACTTC	CASSESGGPYEQYF
TRBV7-8	-	-	TRBJ1-6	TGTGCCAGCAGCTCCCCCATTACGAGCTCCTATAATTCACCCCTCCACTTT	CASSSPITSSYNSPLHF
TRBV5-4	TRBD1	-	TRBJ2-7	TGTGCCAGCAGCTCTACCGGGACAGGGATACACTACGAGCAGTACTTC	CASSSTGTGIHYEQYF
TRBV7-8	-	-	TRBJ1-6	TGTGCCAGCAGCCCAACGGGACACTGGGGTTCACCCCTCCACTTT	CASSPTGHWGSPLHF
TRBV6-5	TRBD2	-	TRBJ2-7	TGTGCCAGCAGTTCACGACTAGCGGGAGCCGAGCAGTACTTC	CASSSRLAGAEQYF
TRBV10-3	TRBD1	-	TRBJ2-1	TGTGCCATCAGTGACCCGGGACAGGCATTCTTC	CAISDPGQAFF
TRBV9	-	once	TRBJ1-6	TGTGCCAGCGGGGACGGGTACTCACCCCTCCACTTT	CASGDGYSPLHF
TRBV6-5	-	-	TRBJ1-1	TGTGCCAGCAGTTACTTGGGACGTGAAGCTTTCTTT	CASSYLGREAFF
TRBV18	-	-	TRBJ2-7	TGTGCCAGCTCACCCCAGGGACACACCTACGAGCAGTACTTC	CASSPQGHTYEQYF
TRBV27	-	once	TRBJ2-3	TGTGCCAGCACTAAACGGGGGACAGATACGCAGTATTTT	CASTKRGTDTQYF
TRBV18	-	-	TRBJ2-5	TGTGCCAGCTCACGCCTGGGCGCAGAGACCCAGTACTTC	CASSRLGAETQYF
TRBV28	TRBD1	-	TRBJ2-7	TGTGCCAGCAGCAGACAGGGGCAAGAGCAGTACTTC	CASSRQGQEQYF
TRBV19	-	-	TRBJ1-1	TGTGCCAGTAGTCACAGGGAACCGAACACTGAAGCTTTCTTT	CASSHREPNTEAFF